This entry describes one T cell receptor (beta chain). Across under 25 US areas, participants ranged in age from roughly 18 to 95 years. Participant-reported clinical history was the basis for cohort assignment. Cohort 3 donors were reported recovered after two negative PCRs, clearance, or symptom resolution. This specimen belongs to a study of blood T cell repertoires in COVID-19. The assay was immunoSEQ multiplex PCR, and TCRdb's table has in-frame clones only and misses some. The table has some 390,000 clones, approximately 90% seen once. V was cut by 4 bases and J by 3 bases, with 14 bases left in between. CDR3 length: 14 residues. CDR1 and CDR2 from the germline V gene are SGHKS and YYEKEE (reference sequence).

This rearrangement joins TRBV5-5 to TRBJ2-7; D may be TRBD2 (5 bases). Sequenced: PBMCs or T cells enriched from blood (not recorded which). This receptor was identified in a young man who had recovered from COVID-19. The CDR3 coding sequence is TGTGCCAGCAGCGCGGGTGGGGAGCACTACGAGCAGTACTTC. Translation: CASSAGGEHYEQYF.